This entry lists 26 T cell receptor beta chains sequenced from one sample in a study of cytomegalovirus exposure and HLA in healthy donors. PCR amplification relied on 60 Vbeta primers (plus 13 Jbeta primers). Repertoires were generated with immunoSEQ multiplex PCR, while TCRdb's copy carries only in-frame clones and drops some. This sample has 120,000 to 150,000 clones, with more than 80% found just once. Sequences were obtained from PBMCs. These receptors were obtained from a woman between 40 and 55 years old in good health and CMV-seropositive.

The chain recombines TRBV6-1 with TRBJ1-2, with TRBD1 as a possible D gene (5 bases). CDR1 is MNHNS and CDR2 is SASEGT in the germline V gene. The CDR3 spans 13 residues. V shed 6 bases and J shed 5 bases, with 13 bases lying between them. The CDR3 nucleotides are TGTGCCAGCAGGGACCGTACAGGATATGGCTACACCTTC. As protein: CASRDRTGYGYTF.

The rearrangement links TRBV28 to TRBJ1-5; TRBD1 agrees at 10 bases. This CDR3 region has 14 residues. Germline loops: CDR1 MDHEN, CDR2 SYDVKM. V lost 11 bases to trimming and J lost 6 bases; unmatched junction nucleotides: 10. The CDR3 loop reads CASKTGGEGQPQHF. In DNA, the CDR3 is TGTGCCTCTAAGACAGGGGGCGAAGGTCAGCCCCAGCATTTT.

This chain uses TRBV18 with TRBJ2-1, with a weak D call TRBD1 (6 bases). Germline V gene data show CDR1 as KGHSH and CDR2 as LQKENI. The CDR3 sequence is 15 residues long. Deletions cut 3 bases from V and 8 bases from J, with 17 bases between. The CDR3 bases are TGTGCCAGCTCACCCCGGGCAGGGGTAAGTGATGAGCAGTTCTTC. This translates into CASSPRAGVSDEQFF.

This chain uses TRBV9 with TRBJ2-5; 7 bases map to TRBD2. Germline CDR1 reads SGDLS; CDR2 reads YYNGEE. The CDR3 spans 17 residues. V lost 3 bases and J lost 5; bases outside the gene matches: 16. Here the CDR3 DNA reads TGTGCCAGCAGCGAACAACCAGCGGGGACCGGTTGGGAGACCCAGTACTTC. Its translation is CASSEQPAGTGWETQYF. The variable domain in full, completed from reference TRBV9 and TRBJ2-5, reads DSGVTQTPKHLITATGQRVTLRCSPRSGDLSVYWYQQSLDQGLQFLIQYYNGEERAKGNILERFSAQQFPDLHSELNLSSLELGDSALYFCASSEQPAGTGWETQYFGPGTRLLVL.

The CDR3 loop is CSVEGQGGETQYF. The DNA for the CDR3 is TGCAGCGTTGAGGGACAGGGAGGAGAGACCCAGTACTTC. This chain links TRBV29-1 with TRBJ2-5; 9 nucleotides align to TRBD1. Germline loops: CDR1 SQVTM, CDR2 ANQGSEA. V shed 3 bases, J shed 4 bases, and the junction held 3 bases outside the gene matches. CDR3 length equals 13 residues.

This CDR3 reads CASSYPGTGQETQYF. The CDR3 region has the DNA TGCGCCAGCAGCTATCCGGGGACAGGGCAAGAGACCCAGTACTTC. The V call is TRBV5-1, the J call TRBJ2-5, with 9 bases aligning to TRBD1. Germline lookup yields CDR1 SGHRS and CDR2 YFSETQ. Germline trimming cut 3 bases from V and 2 bases from J; bases unmatched to any gene: 5. The CDR3 has 15 residues.

The chain uses TRBV9 and TRBJ2-3; TRBD1 matches at 8 bases. Germline V CDR1 and CDR2: SGDLS, YYNGEE. The CDR3 has 17 amino acids. V was pared by 4 bases and J by 3 bases, with 13 bases of the junction left unmatched. CDR3 residues: CASSLEPSRGRTDTQYF. The CDR3 region has the DNA TGTGCCAGCAGCCTCGAGCCAAGCAGGGGGCGAACAGATACGCAGTATTTT.

The J gene is TRBJ2-7, the V gene TRBV9; tentatively, D is TRBD2 (6 bases). The germline V and J ends were trimmed by 10 bases and 0 bases, with 23 bases remaining between them. CDR1 and CDR2 from the germline V gene are SGDLS and YYNGEE. This CDR3 comprises 16 residues. CDR3 protein: CAQKRSGGTHSYEQYF. CDR3 in DNA: TGTGCCCAAAAAAGGAGTGGGGGGACCCACTCCTACGAGCAGTACTTC.

The V gene is TRBV27, the J gene TRBJ2-7; 8 nucleotides align to TRBD2. Trimming at V came to 5 bases and at J to 6 bases, leaving 6 bases not matched to a gene. Germline V gene data show CDR1 as MNHEY and CDR2 as SMNVEV (reference sequence). The CDR3 consists of 13 residues. CDR3 in DNA: TGTGCCAGCAGTCTCCCGGGAGGGGGCGAGCAGTACTTC. This encodes CASSLPGGGEQYF.

The rearrangement joins TRBV6-5 to TRBJ1-1, with 11 positions matching TRBD1. Germline CDR1 MNHEY, CDR2 SVGAGI. CDR3 length equals 14 residues. V trimming: 8 bases; J trimming: 5 bases; junction bases outside the gene matches: 7. Written as DNA, the CDR3 is TGTGCCAGCGGCCGGGACAGGGGGTGGACTGAAGCTTTCTTT. Residues: CASGRDRGWTEAFF.

V and J are TRBV28 and TRBJ1-6; no firm D call. Per the germline V gene, CDR1 is MDHEN and CDR2 is SYDVKM. The CDR3 extends over 16 amino acids. The V end was cut by 9 bases, the J end by 5 bases, with 20 bases between. CDR3 sequence: CASRLGRGMNNSPLHF. The CDR3 DNA reads as TGTGCCAGTCGTTTAGGACGAGGGATGAATAATTCACCCCTCCACTTT.

The chain combines TRBV5-1 with TRBJ1-2, with D hard to call. Germline loops: CDR1 SGHRS, CDR2 YFSETQ. Trimming shortened V by 5 bases and J by 4 bases, and 18 bases separated the two germline ends. This CDR3 spans 15 amino acids. Here the CDR3 reads CASSPGKPFGYGYTF. The CDR3 region has the DNA TGCGCCAGCAGTCCGGGGAAGCCATTTGGCTATGGCTACACCTTC.

J is TRBJ1-1 and V is TRBV27; TRBD1 matches at 7 bases. Germline V lookup: CDR1 MNHEY, CDR2 SMNVEV (reference sequence). This CDR3 contains 12 residues. Trimming cost V 6 bases and J 3 bases; bases outside gene matches: 1. CDR3 amino acids: CASRGGDTEAFF. In DNA form, the CDR3 reads TGTGCCAGCAGAGGGGGCGACACTGAAGCTTTCTTT.

On this clone itself: Other DNA sequences in the sample encode the same CDR3. The chain combines TRBV27 with TRBJ2-7; 7 nucleotides align to TRBD1. V shed 6 bases and J 0 bases; nucleotides not matched to a gene: 2. The CDR3 sequence is 13 residues long. Germline CDR1 is MNHEY and CDR2 is SMNVEV (reference sequence). CDR3 region: CASRGGSSYEQYF. The DNA for the CDR3 is TGTGCCAGCAGAGGGGGCTCCTCCTACGAGCAGTACTTC.

The J gene is TRBJ2-1, the V gene TRBV19; 11 bases fit TRBD2. The V and J ends lost 6 bases and 2 bases, in that order; junction bases with no gene match: 3. The CDR3 extends over 15 amino acids. Germline lookup yields CDR1 LNHDA and CDR2 SQIVND (reference sequence). The CDR3 bases are TGTGCCAGTAGCAGACTAGCGGGACCCTACAATGAGCAGTTCTTC. It yields the protein CASSRLAGPYNEQFF.

This chain joins TRBV9 and TRBJ1-4, with 8 bases lining up with TRBD1. The CDR3 is 16 amino acids. With V trimmed by 3 bases and J by 8 bases, 12 bases remained unmatched. CDR1 is SGDLS and CDR2 is YYNGEE in the germline V gene. CDR3 coding DNA: TGTGCCAGCAGCGGGGGTTTGAACAGGGGGGAAGAAAAACTGTTTTTT. Translation gives CASSGGLNRGEEKLFF.

This sequence joins TRBV30 and TRBJ2-7; possibly TRBD2 for D (5 bases). Germline V gene sequence: CDR1 GTSNPN, CDR2 SVGIG (reference sequence). The CDR3 has 14 residues. Trimming cost V 4 bases and J 5 bases, with 18 bases left between them. CDR3 DNA: TGTGCCTGGAAGCGAATGGGGAGAGTCGACGAGCAGTACTTC. It codes for CAWKRMGRVDEQYF.

The J gene is TRBJ2-7, the V gene TRBV6-5; 11 nucleotides match TRBD1. Unmatched junction bases numbered 6, after V lost 0 bases and J lost 8 bases. The CDR3 loop spans 15 amino acids. CDR1 and CDR2 (germline): MNHEY, SVGAGI. This CDR3 is CASSYSRGTGGQQYF. CDR3 DNA: TGTGCCAGCAGTTACTCGAGAGGGACAGGGGGGCAGCAGTACTTC.

The rearrangement joins TRBV6-1 to TRBJ2-7; a weak D match, TRBD1 (5 bases). V shed 0 bases and J shed 0 bases, with 9 bases lying between them. The CDR3 is 15 residues long. Looked up from germline, CDR1 is MNHNS and CDR2 is SASEGT. The chain's CDR3 is CASSEAGHSSYEQYF. The CDR3 region has the DNA TGTGCCAGCAGTGAAGCAGGACATTCCTCCTACGAGCAGTACTTC.

This sequence joins TRBV5-1 and TRBJ1-1, with TRBD1 identical over 8 bases. V shed 0 bases, J shed 4 bases, and the junction held 5 bases outside the gene matches. The germline V gene encodes CDR1 SGHRS and CDR2 YFSETQ. The CDR3 spans 15 residues. The CDR3 spells CASSLDRGMGTEAFF. The CDR3, as DNA: TGCGCCAGCAGCTTGGACAGGGGGATGGGCACTGAAGCTTTCTTT.

V is TRBV28 and J is TRBJ2-7; no reliable D call. Deletions cut 2 bases from V and 3 bases from J, with 8 bases between. This CDR3 comprises 13 residues. Per germline, CDR1 MDHEN and CDR2 SYDVKM. The CDR3 loop is CASSLNGDYEQYF. The CDR3 bases are TGTGCCAGCAGTTTAAATGGAGACTACGAGCAGTACTTC.

V is TRBV5-1 and J is TRBJ1-2; a weak D match, TRBD1 (5 bases). CDR1 and CDR2 (germline): SGHRS, YFSETQ. The CDR3 sequence is 14 residues long. With 0 bases removed from V and 1 base from J, the gap between germline ends came to 7 bases. The CDR3 region is CASSLGGNNYGYTF. In DNA form, the CDR3 reads TGCGCCAGCAGCTTGGGGGGCAATAACTATGGCTACACCTTC.

The chain has TRBV6-5 and TRBJ2-7; unclear D gene. V dropped 4 bases and J dropped 7 bases, with 8 bases sitting between them. The CDR3 is 11 amino acids. Per germline, CDR1 MNHEY and CDR2 SVGAGI. The CDR3 is CASSSSREQYF. CDR3 in DNA: TGTGCCAGCAGTTCGAGCCGGGAGCAGTACTTC.

The J gene is TRBJ1-6, the V gene TRBV5-6, with 7 bases lining up with TRBD1. The CDR3 sequence is 17 residues long. V shed 2 bases and J 1 base; nucleotides not matched to a gene: 6. CDR1 is SGHDT, CDR2 YYEEEE, per germline. The CDR3 bases are TGTGCCAGCAGCTTAACCGACAGGGTGTCCTATAATTCACCCCTCCACTTT. Its translation is CASSLTDRVSYNSPLHF.

The J gene is TRBJ1-1, the V gene TRBV11-2; possible D gene TRBD1, 6 bases. The germline V and J ends were trimmed by 1 base and 6 bases, with 6 bases remaining between them. Germline assignment: CDR1 SGHAT and CDR2 FQNNGV. The CDR3 spans 12 residues. The CDR3 is CASSLGGPEAFF. CDR3 nucleotides: TGTGCCAGCAGCTTAGGGGGGCCTGAAGCTTTCTTT.

The J gene is TRBJ2-7, the V gene TRBV2; TRBD1 aligns across 12 bases. The J segment lost 7 bases and the V segment lost 0 bases, leaving 13 bases of the junction unmatched. Germline CDR1 is SNHLY and CDR2 is FYNNEI. This CDR3 comprises 18 residues. CDR3 nucleotide sequence: TGTGCCAGCAGTGAAGCGTCGGGGACAGGGGGCATCCGACAGGAGCAGTACTTC. It encodes CASSEASGTGGIRQEQYF.